Given below is one T cell receptor beta chain in context. The antigen is undetermined. These data are taken from a study of T-cell memory formation after mild COVID-19. The wider study: Each donor largely had its own TCR clusters.

The V gene's germline CDR1 is MNHEY and CDR2 SVGAGI. V gave up 4 bases and J gave up 6 bases, with 10 bases separating them. This CDR3 has 13 amino acids. Study-wide results and caveats: That cross-reactive memory joined was suggested by some responding clones appearing in pre-infection memory.

TCRdb fed the 5' RACE reads into MiXCR, producing one record per CDR3 protein. The table has 220,000 or so distinct CDR3 sequences, just over 9.5% seen once. This clonotype originated in a young man who had mild COVID-19 (a few samples of this study predate the infection). Cell type and time point are not known. Sequenced material: PBMCs or a T cell subset sorted from them (not recorded which). The V and J genes are TRBV6-5 and TRBJ2-1; D uncertain. The DNA for the CDR3 is TGTGCCAGCAGTTCCGGGTATCGCAATGAGCAGTTCTTC. It specifies CASSSGYRNEQFF.